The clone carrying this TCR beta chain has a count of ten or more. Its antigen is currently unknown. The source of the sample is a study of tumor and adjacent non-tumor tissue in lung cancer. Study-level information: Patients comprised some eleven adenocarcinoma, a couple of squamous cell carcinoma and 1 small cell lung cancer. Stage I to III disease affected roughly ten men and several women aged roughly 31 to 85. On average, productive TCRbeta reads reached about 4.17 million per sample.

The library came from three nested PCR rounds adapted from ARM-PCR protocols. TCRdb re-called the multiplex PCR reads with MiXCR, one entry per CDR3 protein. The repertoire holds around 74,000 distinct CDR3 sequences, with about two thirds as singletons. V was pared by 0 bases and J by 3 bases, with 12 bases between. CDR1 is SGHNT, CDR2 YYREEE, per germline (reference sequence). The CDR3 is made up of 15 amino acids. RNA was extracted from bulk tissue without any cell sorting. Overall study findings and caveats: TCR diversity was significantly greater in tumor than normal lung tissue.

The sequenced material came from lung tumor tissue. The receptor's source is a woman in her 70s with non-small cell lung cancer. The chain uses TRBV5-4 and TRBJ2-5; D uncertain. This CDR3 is CASSLGGRSEETQYF. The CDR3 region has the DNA TGTGCCAGCAGCTTGGGAGGCAGAAGTGAAGAGACCCAGTACTTC.